The 10 T cell receptor beta chains below all came from one sample that was sequenced in a study of technical replicates of blood from a few donors (TCRdb year 2017). Libraries were prepared through the immunoSEQ multiplex PCR assay. TCRdb re-hosts the immuneACCESS table, in-frame sequences only. Its copies lack some clones; in the studies checked, an unresolved V gene accounts for under half of them, and the cause for the rest is not known. The sample table contains under 85,000 clones; only one count was recorded for more than 85% of them. Clones ranked in the top ten supply about 0.4% of the sample. The sequenced material came from T cells isolated from PBMCs. The receptors shown here come from a human donor in good health. Some clones in this sample may be carry-over from other donors' samples.

CDR3 sequence (DNA): TGTGCCAGCAGTGAACTAGCGGGGGGGGGTCGGGCCCAGTACTTC. Residues: CASSELAGGGRAQYF. The V call is TRBV2, the J call TRBJ2-5; 12 positions agree with TRBD2. CDR1 SNHLY and CDR2 FYNNEI come from the germline V gene. The J segment lost 9 bases and the V segment lost 2 bases, leaving 7 bases of the junction unmatched. The CDR3 totals 15 residues.

The gene calls are TRBV9 and TRBJ2-3; possible D gene TRBD2, 6 bases. The germline V gene has CDR1 SGDLS and CDR2 YYNGEE. The CDR3 runs to 18 residues. With 4 bases removed from V and 4 bases from J, the gap between germline ends came to 25 bases. This chain's CDR3 is CASSPQHPGTVNADTQYF. The CDR3 DNA is TGTGCCAGCAGCCCACAACACCCAGGGACTGTGAACGCAGATACGCAGTATTTT. Together with reference TRBV9 and TRBJ2-3, the CDR3 gives the full variable domain: DSGVTQTPKHLITATGQRVTLRCSPRSGDLSVYWYQQSLDQGLQFLIQYYNGEERAKGNILERFSAQQFPDLHSELNLSSLELGDSALYFCASSPQHPGTVNADTQYFGPGTRLTVL.

CDR3 bases: TGTGCCAGCAGCTACGGAGACTCTCGCGGGGAGCTGTTTTTT. Its protein is CASSYGDSRGELFF. V gene TRBV11-1 combines with J gene TRBJ2-2; no clear D. The germline V and J ends were trimmed by 4 bases and 7 bases, with 13 bases remaining between them. Germline V CDR1 and CDR2: SGHAT, FQDESV (reference sequence). The length of the CDR3 is 14 residues.

CDR3 sequence reads: CSVEDPGYYEQYF. The CDR3 bases are TGCAGCGTTGAAGATCCAGGGTACTACGAGCAGTACTTC. The chain is built from TRBV29-1 and TRBJ2-7, with D maybe TRBD1 (5 bases). V was cut by 0 bases and J by 3 bases, with 9 bases left in between. The germline CDR1 and CDR2 sequences are SQVTM and ANQGSEA. This CDR3 has 13 residues.

The rearrangement links TRBV13 to TRBJ2-3, with a tentative D call TRBD2 (5 bases). The CDR3 sequence is 15 residues long. CDR1 PRHDT and CDR2 FYEKMQ come from the germline V gene (reference sequence). V was shortened by 4 bases and J by 2 bases, with 13 bases between the two germline ends. CDR3: CASSSTDSFTDTQYF. CDR3 nucleotide sequence: TGTGCCAGCAGCTCGACGGACTCCTTCACAGATACGCAGTATTTT.

The chain uses TRBV29-1 and TRBJ1-1, with TRBD1 matching over 7 bases. The V and J ends lost 4 bases and 8 bases, in that order; junction bases with no gene match: 1. The CDR3 runs to 10 residues. CDR1 is SQVTM and CDR2 is ANQGSEA in the germline V gene. CDR3 in amino acids: CSVGDREAFF. CDR3 bases: TGCAGCGTTGGGGACAGAGAAGCTTTCTTT.

This sequence joins TRBV5-5 and TRBJ1-1; D is uncertain. Trimming removed 0 bases at V and 1 base at J, with 10 bases between. The CDR3 has 15 amino acids. Germline V CDR1 and CDR2: SGHKS, YYEKEE (reference sequence). CDR3 loop: CASSLVWAGNTEAFF. The DNA of the CDR3 is TGTGCCAGCAGCTTGGTTTGGGCAGGGAACACTGAAGCTTTCTTT.

The genes are TRBV28 and TRBJ2-1, with 8 bases fitting TRBD1. Germline V gives CDR1 MDHEN, CDR2 SYDVKM. The CDR3 has 16 amino acids. V gave up 10 bases and J gave up 10 bases; unmatched junction bases: 21. The CDR3 DNA reads TGTGCCACCCGACTCTCAGGGGGCGGCCTAGAAGGCGAGCAGTTCTTC. It specifies CATRLSGGGLEGEQFF.

This clone was seen a few times. This chain connects TRBV7-9 to TRBJ2-7; D not certain. V was shortened by 1 base and J by 2 bases, with 9 bases between the two germline ends. The CDR3 runs to 14 residues. Germline V gene lookup returns CDR1 SEHNR and CDR2 FQNEAQ (reference sequence). CDR3 amino acids: CASSLGFAAYEQYF. The CDR3 DNA follows: TGTGCCAGCAGCTTAGGATTCGCGGCCTACGAGCAGTACTTC.

V usage is TRBV9 and J usage is TRBJ2-1; weak D call: TRBD2 (6 bases). The CDR3 spans 15 residues. The germline V and J ends were trimmed by 4 bases and 6 bases, with 17 bases remaining between them. Looked up from germline, CDR1 is SGDLS and CDR2 is YYNGEE. This CDR3 reads CASSLGLSSPNEQFF. CDR3 coding DNA: TGTGCCAGCAGCTTGGGACTTTCAAGTCCCAATGAGCAGTTCTTC.